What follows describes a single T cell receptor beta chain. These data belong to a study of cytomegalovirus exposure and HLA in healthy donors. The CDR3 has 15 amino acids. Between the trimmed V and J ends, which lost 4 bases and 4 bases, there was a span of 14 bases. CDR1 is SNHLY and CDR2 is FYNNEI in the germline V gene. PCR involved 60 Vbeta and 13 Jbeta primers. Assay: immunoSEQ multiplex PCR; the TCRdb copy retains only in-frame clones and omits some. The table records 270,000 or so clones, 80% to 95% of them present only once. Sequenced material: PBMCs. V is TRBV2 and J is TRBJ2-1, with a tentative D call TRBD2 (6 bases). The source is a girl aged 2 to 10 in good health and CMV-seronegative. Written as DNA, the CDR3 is TGTGCCAGCAGTGGATCGACTAGTTTGTACAATGAGCAGTTCTTC. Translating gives CASSGSTSLYNEQFF. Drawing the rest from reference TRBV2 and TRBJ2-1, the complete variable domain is EPEVTQTPSHQVTQMGQEVILRCVPISNHLYFYWYRQILGQKVEFLVSFYNNEISEKSEIFDDQFSVERPDGSNFTLKIRSTKLEDSAMYFCASSGSTSLYNEQFFGPGTRLTVL.